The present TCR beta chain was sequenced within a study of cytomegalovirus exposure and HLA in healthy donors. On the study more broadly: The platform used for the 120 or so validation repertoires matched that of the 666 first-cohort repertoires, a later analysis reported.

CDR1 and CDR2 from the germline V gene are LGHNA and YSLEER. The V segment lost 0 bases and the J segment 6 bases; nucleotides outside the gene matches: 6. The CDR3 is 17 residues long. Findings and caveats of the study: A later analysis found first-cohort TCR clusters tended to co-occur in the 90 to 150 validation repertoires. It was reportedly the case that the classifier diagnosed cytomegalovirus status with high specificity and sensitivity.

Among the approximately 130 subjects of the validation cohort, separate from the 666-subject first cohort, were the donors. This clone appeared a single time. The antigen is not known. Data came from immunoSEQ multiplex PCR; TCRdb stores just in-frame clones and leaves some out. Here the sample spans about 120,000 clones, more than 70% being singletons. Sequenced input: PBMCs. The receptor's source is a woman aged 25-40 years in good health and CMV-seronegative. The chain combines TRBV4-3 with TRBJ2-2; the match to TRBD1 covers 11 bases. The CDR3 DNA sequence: TGCGCCAGCAGCCAAGACACACCGGGACAGGGGGCCGGGGAGCTGTTTTTT. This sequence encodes CASSQDTPGQGAGELFF.